This paragraph reports one T cell receptor (beta chain). This record belongs to a study of blood T cell repertoires in COVID-19. Measured with immunoSEQ multiplex PCR; TCRdb has only the in-frame clones, and not every one. The sample records about 140,000 clones, less than 90% being singletons. The V gene's germline CDR1 is LNHDA and CDR2 SQIVND (reference sequence). The CDR3 contains 17 residues. V shed 3 bases and J 8 bases; nucleotides not matched to a gene: 7. This clonotype was obtained from a human donor with COVID-19, enrolled during active disease. The donor label of this sample is uncertain. The specimen sequenced was peripheral blood. V usage is TRBV19 and J usage is TRBJ2-4; 16 positions agree with TRBD2. CDR3 region: CASSIPGLAGGPDIQYF. The DNA of the CDR3 is TGTGCCAGTAGTATTCCGGGACTAGCGGGGGGGCCGGACATTCAGTACTTC.